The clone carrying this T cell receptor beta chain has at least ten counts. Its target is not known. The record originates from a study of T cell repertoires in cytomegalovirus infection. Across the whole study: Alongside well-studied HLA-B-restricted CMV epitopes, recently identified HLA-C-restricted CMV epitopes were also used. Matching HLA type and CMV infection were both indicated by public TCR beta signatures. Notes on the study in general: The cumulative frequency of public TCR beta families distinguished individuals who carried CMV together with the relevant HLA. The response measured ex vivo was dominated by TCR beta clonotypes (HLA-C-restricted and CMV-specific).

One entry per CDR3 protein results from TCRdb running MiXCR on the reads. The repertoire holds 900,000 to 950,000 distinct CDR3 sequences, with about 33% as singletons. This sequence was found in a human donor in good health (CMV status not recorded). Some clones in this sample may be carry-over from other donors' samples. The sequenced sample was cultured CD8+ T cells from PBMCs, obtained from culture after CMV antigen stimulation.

The CDR3 sequence: CASSLGGAGMNTEAFF. CDR3 nucleotide sequence: TGTGCCAGCAGCTTAGGGGGGGCAGGTATGAACACTGAAGCTTTCTTT. The chain recombines TRBV7-9 with TRBJ1-1; possible D gene TRBD1, 6 bases. Germline loops: CDR1 SEHNR, CDR2 FQNEAQ (reference sequence). This CDR3 is built from 16 residues. The ends were cut back, 1 base at V and 0 bases at J, with 12 bases in the middle.